This T cell receptor beta chain is drawn from a study of Ad26.COV2.S vaccination and SARS-CoV-2 variants. In the study overall: Ad26.COV2.S, an intramuscular injection, was given once or twice 56 days apart.

Treatment: 15 to 20 received Ad26.COV2.S at low or high dose, single or two shots; about 5 received placebo; per-sample allocation not given. Collection of the samples took place on day 63 after the first injection of vaccine or placebo. TCRdb's copy holds only in-frame clones and misses some; the assay was immunoSEQ multiplex PCR. The table has approximately 350,000 clones, around 82% seen once; the top ten hold about 7.4%. As regards this clone: Its antigen is unknown.

V lost 7 bases to trimming and J lost 4 bases, with 10 bases between them. Germline CDR1 and CDR2: LGHNT and FRNRAP. The CDR3 contains 13 residues. Study-wide findings and caveats: The authors reported substantial breadth in spike-specific CD8+ and CD4+ T cell responses after vaccination. Quantification of TCR breadth and depth may have yielded underestimates of total T cell responses.

This chain links TRBV12-5 with TRBJ2-2; D is uncertain. The source of this sequence is a person aged 18-60 years who received the Ad26.COV2.S COVID-19 vaccine or a placebo. This specimen consisted of peripheral blood, obtained in a trial of Ad26.COV2.S vaccine versus placebo. The CDR3 region is CASALSVTGELFF. The DNA of the CDR3 is TGTGCTAGTGCCCTAAGTGTCACCGGGGAGCTGTTTTTT.